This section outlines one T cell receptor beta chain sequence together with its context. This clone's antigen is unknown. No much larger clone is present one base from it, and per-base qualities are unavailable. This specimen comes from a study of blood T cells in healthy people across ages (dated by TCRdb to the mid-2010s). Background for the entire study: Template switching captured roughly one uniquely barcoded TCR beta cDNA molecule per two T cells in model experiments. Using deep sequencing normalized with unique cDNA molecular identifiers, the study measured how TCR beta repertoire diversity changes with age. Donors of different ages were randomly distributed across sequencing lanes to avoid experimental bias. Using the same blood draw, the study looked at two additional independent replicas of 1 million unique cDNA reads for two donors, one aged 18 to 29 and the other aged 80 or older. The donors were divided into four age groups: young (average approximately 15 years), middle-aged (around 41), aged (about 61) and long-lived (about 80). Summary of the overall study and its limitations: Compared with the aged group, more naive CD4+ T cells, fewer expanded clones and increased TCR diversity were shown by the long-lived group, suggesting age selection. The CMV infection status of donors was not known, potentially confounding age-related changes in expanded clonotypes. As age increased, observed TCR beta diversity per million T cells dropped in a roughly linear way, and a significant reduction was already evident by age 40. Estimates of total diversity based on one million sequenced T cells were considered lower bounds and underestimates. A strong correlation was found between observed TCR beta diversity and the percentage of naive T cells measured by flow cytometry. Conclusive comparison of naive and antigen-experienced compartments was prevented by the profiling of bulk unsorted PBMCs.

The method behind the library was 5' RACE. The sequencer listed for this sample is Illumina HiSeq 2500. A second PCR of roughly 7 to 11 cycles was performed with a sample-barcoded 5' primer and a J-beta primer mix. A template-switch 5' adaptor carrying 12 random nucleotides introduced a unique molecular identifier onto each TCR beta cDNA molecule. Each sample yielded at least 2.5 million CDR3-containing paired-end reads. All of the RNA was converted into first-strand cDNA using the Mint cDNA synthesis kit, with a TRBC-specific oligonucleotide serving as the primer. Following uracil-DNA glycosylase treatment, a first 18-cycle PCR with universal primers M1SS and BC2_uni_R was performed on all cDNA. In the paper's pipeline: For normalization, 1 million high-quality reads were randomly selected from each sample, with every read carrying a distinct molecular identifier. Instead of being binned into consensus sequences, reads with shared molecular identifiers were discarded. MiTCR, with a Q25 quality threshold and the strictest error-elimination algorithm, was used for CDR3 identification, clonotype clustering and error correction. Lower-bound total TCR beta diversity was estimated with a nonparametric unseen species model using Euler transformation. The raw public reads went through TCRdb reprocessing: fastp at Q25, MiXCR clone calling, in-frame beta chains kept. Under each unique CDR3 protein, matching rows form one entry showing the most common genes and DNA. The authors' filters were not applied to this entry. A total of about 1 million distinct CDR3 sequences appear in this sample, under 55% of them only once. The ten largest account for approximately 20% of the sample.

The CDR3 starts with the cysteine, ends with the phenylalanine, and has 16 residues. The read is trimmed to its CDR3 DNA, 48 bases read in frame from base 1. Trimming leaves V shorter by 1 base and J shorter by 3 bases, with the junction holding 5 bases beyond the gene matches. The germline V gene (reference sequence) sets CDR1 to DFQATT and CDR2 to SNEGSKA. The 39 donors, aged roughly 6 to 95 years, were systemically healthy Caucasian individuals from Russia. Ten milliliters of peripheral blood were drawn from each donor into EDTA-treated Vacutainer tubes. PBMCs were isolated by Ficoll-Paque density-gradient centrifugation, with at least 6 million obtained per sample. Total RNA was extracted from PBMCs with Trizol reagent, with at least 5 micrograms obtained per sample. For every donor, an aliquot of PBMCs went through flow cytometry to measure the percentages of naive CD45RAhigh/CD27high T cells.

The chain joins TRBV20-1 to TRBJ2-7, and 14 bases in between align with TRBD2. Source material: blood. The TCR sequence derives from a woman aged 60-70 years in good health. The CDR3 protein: CSARGGTSGSNYEQYF. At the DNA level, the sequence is TGCAGTGCTAGAGGCGGGACTAGCGGGAGCAACTACGAGCAGTACTTC.